The clone carrying this T cell receptor beta chain appeared a few times. The CDR3 is made up of 14 amino acids. The V end lost 2 bases, the J end lost 0 bases, and 7 bases lay between the germline ends. Germline loops: CDR1 MNHEY, CDR2 SVGAGI. This record comes from a study of shared clonotypes between healthy human individuals. The table came from immunoSEQ multiplex PCR; TCRdb's copy has only in-frame clones and leaves some out. The sample has 2 million to 2.5 million clones; more than 80% are singletons. The gene calls are TRBV6-5 and TRBJ1-1; D gene unclear. The TCR was taken from a man aged 18 to 29 in good health. Some clones in this sample may be carry-over from other donors' samples. Sequencing was done on a sample of naive CD4+ T cells from PBMCs. Stated subset: CD45RA+ positively selected. CDR3 loop: CASSYKWMNTEAFF. CDR3 nucleotides: TGTGCCAGCAGTTACAAGTGGATGAACACTGAAGCTTTCTTT.